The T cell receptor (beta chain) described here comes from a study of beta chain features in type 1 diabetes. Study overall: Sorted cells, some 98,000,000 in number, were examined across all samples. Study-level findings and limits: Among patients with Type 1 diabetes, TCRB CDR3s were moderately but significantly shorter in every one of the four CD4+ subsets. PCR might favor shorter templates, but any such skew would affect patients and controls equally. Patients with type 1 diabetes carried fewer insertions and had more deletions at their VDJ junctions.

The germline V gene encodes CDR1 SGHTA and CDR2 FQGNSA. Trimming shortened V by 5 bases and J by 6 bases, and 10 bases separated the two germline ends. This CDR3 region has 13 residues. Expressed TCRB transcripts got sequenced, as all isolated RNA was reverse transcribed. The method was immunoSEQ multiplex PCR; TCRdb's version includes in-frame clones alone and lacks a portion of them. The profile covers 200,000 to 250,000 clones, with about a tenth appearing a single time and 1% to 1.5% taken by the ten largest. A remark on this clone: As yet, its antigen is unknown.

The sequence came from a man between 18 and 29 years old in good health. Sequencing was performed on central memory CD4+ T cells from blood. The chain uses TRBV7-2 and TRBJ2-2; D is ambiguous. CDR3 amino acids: CASSADLSGELFF. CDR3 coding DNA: TGTGCCAGCAGCGCAGACTTATCCGGGGAGCTGTTTTTT.